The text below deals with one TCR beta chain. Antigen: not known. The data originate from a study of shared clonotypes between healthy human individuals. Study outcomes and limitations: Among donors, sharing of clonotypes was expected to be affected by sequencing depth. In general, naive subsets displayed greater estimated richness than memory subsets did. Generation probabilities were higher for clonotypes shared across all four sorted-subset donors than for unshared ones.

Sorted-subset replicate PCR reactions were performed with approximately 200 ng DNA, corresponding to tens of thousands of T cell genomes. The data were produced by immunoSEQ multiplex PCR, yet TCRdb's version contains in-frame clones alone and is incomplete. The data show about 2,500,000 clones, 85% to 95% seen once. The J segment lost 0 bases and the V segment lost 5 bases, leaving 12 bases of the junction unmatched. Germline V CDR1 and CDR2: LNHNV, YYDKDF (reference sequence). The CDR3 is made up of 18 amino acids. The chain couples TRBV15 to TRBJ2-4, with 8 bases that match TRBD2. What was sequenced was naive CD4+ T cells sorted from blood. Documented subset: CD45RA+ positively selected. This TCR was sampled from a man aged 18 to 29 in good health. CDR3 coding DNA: TGTGCCACCAGCCTACTGGGACTAGGCACTCTAGCCAAAAACATTCAGTACTTC. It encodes CATSLLGLGTLAKNIQYF.